Only one count was recorded for the clone carrying this T cell receptor (beta chain). These data belong to a study of T cell changes during pregnancy in multiple sclerosis. Produced via immunoSEQ multiplex PCR; TCRdb's table is partial and in-frame only. The profile shows about 59,000 clones, approximately 94% of them singletons. Trimming left V 2 bases short and J 2 bases short, with 16 bases between. Germline V gene data show CDR1 as LNHNV and CDR2 as YYDKDF (reference sequence). The CDR3 totals 17 residues. The chain joins TRBV15 to TRBJ1-5; D is unresolved. This clonotype was sampled from a female donor with multiple sclerosis, enrolled in a pregnancy study. Sequences were derived from CD8+ T cells from peripheral blood mononuclear cells, sampled after pregnancy. In nucleotides, the CDR3 is TGTGCCACCAGCAGAAAGCCGGGATCTGGGGGCAATCAGCCCCAGCATTTT. This sequence encodes CATSRKPGSGGNQPQHF.